The rows below give T cell receptor beta chains drawn from one sample of a study of OX40 agonist ivuxolimab in advanced cancers. TCRdb's copy holds only in-frame clones and misses some; the assay was immunoSEQ multiplex PCR. The sample has approximately 70,000 clones, about 83% seen once. The sequencing here drew on CD4+ or CD8+ T cells sorted from blood, taken in a trial of the OX40 agonist ivuxolimab. Receptors were obtained from an adult with an advanced solid tumor such as melanoma, head and neck, liver or kidney cancer. The CDR3 runs from the conserved cysteine through the conserved F or W. A D gene is named only where the DNA matches it firmly. Clone size, where shown, is once, few, many, or a class for clones that have expanded.

cdr3_nt cdr3_aa j_call v_call d_call clone_size
TGTGCCAGCAGAAATTGGGGGGGGCTACGCGACGGTACGCAGTATTTT CASRNWGGLRDGTQYF TRBJ2-3 TRBV2 - -
TGTGCCAGCAGCCGGGACAAGGGCGGGCCCCAGCATTTT CASSRDKGGPQHF TRBJ1-5 TRBV14 - -
TGTGCCATCAGGGCCTCTAGCGGCGGGAATGAGCAGTTCTTC CAIRASSGGNEQFF TRBJ2-1 TRBV10-3 TRBD2 -
TGTGCCAGCAGTCGGGGTGGGGGCTCTTCCTACGAGCAGTACTTC CASSRGGGSSYEQYF TRBJ2-7 TRBV7-8 - few
TGCGCCAGCAGCCAAGGTTATACAGGATTCTATGGCTACACCTTC CASSQGYTGFYGYTF TRBJ1-2 TRBV4-1 - -
TGTGCCAGCAGCCGGTTAATACAGGGGTCGACTAATGAAAAACTGTTTTTT CASSRLIQGSTNEKLFF TRBJ1-4 TRBV11-2 TRBD1 many
TGTGCCAGCAGCTCCCCGCCTAATCCAGATACGCAGTATTTT CASSSPPNPDTQYF TRBJ2-3 TRBV7-9 - -
TGTGCCAGCAGACCTAGCGGGGGGGCCTACGAGCAGTACTTC CASRPSGGAYEQYF TRBJ2-7 TRBV2 TRBD2 -
TGCGCCAGCAGCCAGTTAGACAGGGGGCAAACCACAGATACGCAGTATTTT CASSQLDRGQTTDTQYF TRBJ2-3 TRBV4-1 TRBD1 -
TGTGCCAGCAGCTTAGGGGTCCTAGCCGAGACCCAGTACTTC CASSLGVLAETQYF TRBJ2-5 TRBV11-2 - -
TGTGCCAGTAGTATTCTGGGAAGGGGCTATGGCTACACCTTC CASSILGRGYGYTF TRBJ1-2 TRBV19 - -
TGTGCCAGCGAAAGAGGGGCCAACGTCCTGACTTTC CASERGANVLTF TRBJ2-6 TRBV5-8 - -
TGTGCCAGCAGTTTACACACAGGACGGCTTAATGAAAAACTGTTTTTT CASSLHTGRLNEKLFF TRBJ1-4 TRBV28 - once
TGTGCCATCAGAAGCGGGGGTCACACCGGGGAGCTGTTTTTT CAIRSGGHTGELFF TRBJ2-2 TRBV10-3 TRBD2 -
TGTGCCAGCAGCGTAGACGGGGGGACAGGGGGTGGAAAGACCCAGTACTTC CASSVDGGTGGGKTQYF TRBJ2-5 TRBV9 TRBD1 once
TGTGCCTGGAGTGTAGGACAGGGTTGGGGCACAGATACGCAGTATTTT CAWSVGQGWGTDTQYF TRBJ2-3 TRBV30 TRBD1 -
TGTGCCAGCAGCGTACAGGGGGCTGCCAAAAACATTCAGTACTTC CASSVQGAAKNIQYF TRBJ2-4 TRBV11-3 TRBD1 -